These 6 T cell receptor beta chains originate from one sample sequenced in a study of blood T cell repertoires in COVID-19. Clones were sequenced by immunoSEQ multiplex PCR, and TCRdb holds only the in-frame ones, with some missing. The profile shows around 94,000 clones, around 90% of them singletons. The specimen was peripheral blood. Receptor source: a man aged 45 to 65 with active or convalescent COVID-19.

In this sample, this clone turned up once. This chain links TRBV18 with TRBJ2-7; a possible D gene is TRBD1 (6 bases). V lost 5 bases, J lost 0 bases, and 11 bases lay in between. The length of the CDR3 is 14 residues. Germline loops: CDR1 KGHSH, CDR2 LQKENI. This CDR3 is CASSSRDTSYEQYV. The CDR3, as DNA: TGTGCCAGCTCAAGCCGGGACACCTCCTACGAGCAGTACGTC.

A single count supports this clone. The chain carries TRBV2 and TRBJ1-4, with 11 bases matching TRBD1. CDR1 is SNHLY, CDR2 FYNNEI, per germline. V shed 3 bases and J 7 bases; nucleotides not matched to a gene: 10. The CDR3 spans 17 residues. Here the CDR3 reads CASSDLGSGTGGEKLFF. DNA of the CDR3: TGTGCCAGCAGTGATTTGGGTTCGGGGACAGGGGGTGAAAAACTGTTTTTT.

This chain connects TRBV5-8 to TRBJ2-3; TRBD2 aligns across 12 bases. The V and J ends lost 4 bases and 0 bases, in that order; junction bases with no gene match: 6. The CDR3 covers 17 residues. Germline loops: CDR1 SGHTS, CDR2 YDEGEE. For the CDR3, the DNA is TGTGCCAGCAGCCTAGGGACTAGCGGGCGCAGCACAGATACGCAGTATTTT. It encodes CASSLGTSGRSTDTQYF.

A word on this clone: Other DNA sequences within the sample encode an identical CDR3. V usage is TRBV12-3 or TRBV12-4 and J usage is TRBJ1-1, with a possible D match to TRBD1 (5 bases). V was clipped by 6 bases and J by 1 base, with 9 bases between them. The CDR3 has 13 residues. The CDR3 protein is CASSRQGNTEAFF. CDR3 bases: TGTGCCAGCAGCCGTCAGGGGAACACTGAAGCTTTCTTT.

The chain has TRBV5-5 and TRBJ2-7; TRBD2 matches at 10 bases. V shed 3 bases and J 6 bases; nucleotides not matched to a gene: 3. The CDR3 is 13 amino acids. CDR1 and CDR2 from the germline V gene are SGHKS and YYEKEE (reference sequence). The CDR3 here is CASSSGLATEQYV. CDR3 in DNA: TGTGCCAGCAGCTCGGGACTAGCGACCGAGCAGTACGTC.

This chain joins TRBV18 and TRBJ2-7; no clear D gene. This CDR3 spans 11 amino acids. V was clipped by 2 bases and J by 6 bases, with 5 bases between them. Germline assignment: CDR1 KGHSH and CDR2 LQKENI. CDR3 protein: CASSPGVEQYF. The CDR3 bases are TGTGCCAGCTCACCAGGAGTCGAGCAGTACTTC.